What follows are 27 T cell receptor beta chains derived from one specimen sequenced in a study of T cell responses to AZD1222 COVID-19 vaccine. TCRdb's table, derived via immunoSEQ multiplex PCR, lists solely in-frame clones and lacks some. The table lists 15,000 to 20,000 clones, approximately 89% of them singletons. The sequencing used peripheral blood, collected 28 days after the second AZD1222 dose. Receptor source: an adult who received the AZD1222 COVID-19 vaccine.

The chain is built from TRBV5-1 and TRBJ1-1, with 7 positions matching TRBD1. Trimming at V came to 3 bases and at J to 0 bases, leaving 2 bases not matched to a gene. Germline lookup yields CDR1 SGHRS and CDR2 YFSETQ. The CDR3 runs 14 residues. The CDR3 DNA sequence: TGCGCCAGCAGCTACGGGACAGTGAACACTGAAGCTTTCTTT. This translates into CASSYGTVNTEAFF.

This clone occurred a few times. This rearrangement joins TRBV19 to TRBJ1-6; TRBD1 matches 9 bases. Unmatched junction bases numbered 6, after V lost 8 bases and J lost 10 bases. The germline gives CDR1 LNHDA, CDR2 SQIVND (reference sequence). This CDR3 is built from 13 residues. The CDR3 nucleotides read TGTGCCAGTGCCCGACAGGGGGACTCACCCCTCCACTTT. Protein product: CASARQGDSPLHF.

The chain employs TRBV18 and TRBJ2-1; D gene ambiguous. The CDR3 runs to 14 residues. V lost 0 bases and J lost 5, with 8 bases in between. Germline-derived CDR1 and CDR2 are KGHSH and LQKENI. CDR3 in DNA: TGTGCCAGCTCACCACCTTCCGGAGACAATGAGCAGTTCTTC. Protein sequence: CASSPPSGDNEQFF.

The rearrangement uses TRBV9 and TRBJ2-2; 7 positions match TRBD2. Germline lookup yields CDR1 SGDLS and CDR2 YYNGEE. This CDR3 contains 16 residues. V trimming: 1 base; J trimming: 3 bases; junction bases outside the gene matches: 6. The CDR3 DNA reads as TGTGCCAGCAGCGTATTCGCGGGAGTCGACACCGGGGAGCTGTTTTTT. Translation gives CASSVFAGVDTGELFF.

The CDR3 DNA sequence: TGTGCCAGCTCACCAACTAGCGGGACCTACAATGAGCAGTTCTTC. Translating gives CASSPTSGTYNEQFF. V and J are TRBV18 and TRBJ2-1; TRBD2 aligns across 10 bases. The CDR3 is made up of 15 amino acids. Germline V gene lookup returns CDR1 KGHSH and CDR2 LQKENI. V dropped 2 bases and J dropped 2; count of bases not matched to a gene: 0.

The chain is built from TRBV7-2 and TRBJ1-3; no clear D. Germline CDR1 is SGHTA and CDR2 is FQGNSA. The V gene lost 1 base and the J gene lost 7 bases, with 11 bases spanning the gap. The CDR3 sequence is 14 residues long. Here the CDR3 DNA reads TGTGCCAGCAGCTTAGTGGCTGCTCGGAACACCATATATTTT. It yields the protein CASSLVAARNTIYF. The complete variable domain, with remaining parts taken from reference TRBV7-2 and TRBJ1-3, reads GAGVSQSPSNKVTEKGKDVELRCDPISGHTALYWYRQSLGQGLEFLIYFQGNSAPDKSGLPSDRFSAERTGGSVSTLTIQRTQQEDSAVYLCASSLVAARNTIYFGEGSWLTVV.

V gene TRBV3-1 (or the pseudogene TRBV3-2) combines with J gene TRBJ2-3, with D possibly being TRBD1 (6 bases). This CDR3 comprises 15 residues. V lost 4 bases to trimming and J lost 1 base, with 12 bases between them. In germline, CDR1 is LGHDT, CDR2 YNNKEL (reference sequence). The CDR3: CASSPPWTGTDTQYF. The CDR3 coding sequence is TGTGCCAGCAGCCCGCCTTGGACAGGCACAGATACGCAGTATTTT.

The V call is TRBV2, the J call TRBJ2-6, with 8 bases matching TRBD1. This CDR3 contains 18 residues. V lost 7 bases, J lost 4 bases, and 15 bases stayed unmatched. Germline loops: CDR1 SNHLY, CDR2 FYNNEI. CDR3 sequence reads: CASKRFHLRGPGANVLTF. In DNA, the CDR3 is TGTGCCAGCAAAAGATTTCATCTCAGGGGGCCAGGGGCCAACGTCCTGACTTTC.

Here the CDR3 reads CASSPTGPDTQYF. The CDR3 DNA sequence: TGTGCCAGCTCCCCGACAGGACCAGATACGCAGTATTTT. The chain combines TRBV18 with TRBJ2-3; TRBD1 is a possible D gene (6 bases). The CDR3 is 13 amino acids. Looked up from germline, CDR1 is KGHSH and CDR2 is LQKENI. V was shortened by 6 bases and J by 4 bases, with 11 bases between the two germline ends.

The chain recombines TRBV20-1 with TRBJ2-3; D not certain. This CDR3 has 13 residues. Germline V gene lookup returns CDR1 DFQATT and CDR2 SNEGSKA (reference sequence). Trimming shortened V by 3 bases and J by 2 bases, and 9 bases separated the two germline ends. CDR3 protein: CSASSGFTDTQYF. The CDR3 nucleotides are TGCAGTGCTAGTAGTGGCTTCACAGATACGCAGTATTTT.

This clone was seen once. CDR3 amino acids: CASSAGYGNTIYF. Written as DNA, the CDR3 is TGCGCCAGCAGTGCAGGGTACGGAAACACCATATATTTT. V gene TRBV5-1 combines with J gene TRBJ1-3, with a weak D call TRBD1 (5 bases). CDR1 and CDR2 (germline): SGHRS, YFSETQ. The CDR3 is 13 amino acids. V lost 5 bases to trimming and J lost 4 bases, with 10 bases between them.

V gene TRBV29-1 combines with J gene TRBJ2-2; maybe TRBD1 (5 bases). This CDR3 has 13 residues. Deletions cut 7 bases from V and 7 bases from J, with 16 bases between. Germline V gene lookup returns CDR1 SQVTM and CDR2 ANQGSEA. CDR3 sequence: CSAATIQDGELFF. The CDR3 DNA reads TGCAGCGCCGCGACGATACAGGACGGGGAGCTGTTTTTT.

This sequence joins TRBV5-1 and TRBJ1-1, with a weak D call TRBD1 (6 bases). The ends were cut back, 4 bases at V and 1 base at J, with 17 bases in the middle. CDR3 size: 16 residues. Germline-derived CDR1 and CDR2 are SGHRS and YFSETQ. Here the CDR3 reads CASSRSWGGENTEAFF. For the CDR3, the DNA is TGCGCCAGCAGCCGAAGTTGGGGGGGCGAGAACACTGAAGCTTTCTTT.

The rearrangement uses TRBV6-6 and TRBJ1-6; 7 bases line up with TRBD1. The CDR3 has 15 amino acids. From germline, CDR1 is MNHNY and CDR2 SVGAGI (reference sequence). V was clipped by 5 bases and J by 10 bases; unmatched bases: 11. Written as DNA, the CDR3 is TGTGCCAGCAGTCCCATCGACAGGGCGGCGTCACCCCTCCACTTT. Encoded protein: CASSPIDRAASPLHF.

CDR3 DNA: TGTGCCAGCAGCCCTACAGGGGGCACCTACGAGCAGTACGTC. Protein product: CASSPTGGTYEQYV. This chain uses TRBV7-9 with TRBJ2-7, with 9 nucleotides matching TRBD1. The CDR3 contains 14 residues. Trimming removed 5 bases from V and 2 bases from J; junction bases left unmatched: 4. CDR1 SEHNR and CDR2 FQNEAQ come from the germline V gene (reference sequence).

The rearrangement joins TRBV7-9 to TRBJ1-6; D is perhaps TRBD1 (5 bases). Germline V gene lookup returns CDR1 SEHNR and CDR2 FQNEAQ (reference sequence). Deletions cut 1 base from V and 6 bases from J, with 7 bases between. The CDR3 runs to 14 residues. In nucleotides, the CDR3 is TGTGCCAGCAGCTTAGAGGGGACTAATTCACCCCTCCACTTT. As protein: CASSLEGTNSPLHF.

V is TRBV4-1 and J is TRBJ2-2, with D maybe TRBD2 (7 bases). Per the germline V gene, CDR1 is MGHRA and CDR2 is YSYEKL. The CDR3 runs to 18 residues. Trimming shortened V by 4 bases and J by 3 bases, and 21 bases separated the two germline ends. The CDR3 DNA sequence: TGCGCCAGCAGCCTAAGGGCAGGGGCCCGGGGGGACACCGGGGAGCTGTTTTTT. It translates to CASSLRAGARGDTGELFF.

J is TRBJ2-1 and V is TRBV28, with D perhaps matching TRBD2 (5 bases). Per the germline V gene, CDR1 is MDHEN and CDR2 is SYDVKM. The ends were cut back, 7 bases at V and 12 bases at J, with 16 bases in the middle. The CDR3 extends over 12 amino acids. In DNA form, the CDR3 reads TGTGCCAGCACTCGCTCGGAGGTACGGCAGTTCTTC. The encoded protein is CASTRSEVRQFF.

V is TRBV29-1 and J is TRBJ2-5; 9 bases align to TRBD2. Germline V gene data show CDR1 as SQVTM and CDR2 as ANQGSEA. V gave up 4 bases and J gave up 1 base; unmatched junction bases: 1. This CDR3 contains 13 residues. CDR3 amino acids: CSVASGVQETQYF. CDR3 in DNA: TGCAGCGTTGCTAGCGGGGTCCAAGAGACCCAGTACTTC.

CDR3 nucleotide sequence: TGTGCCAGCAGCTTGGTCGGGGATTCACCCCTCCACTTT. Residues: CASSLVGDSPLHF. The chain recombines TRBV5-5 with TRBJ1-6; no firm D call. V shed 0 bases and J shed 8 bases, with 6 bases lying between them. The CDR3 extends over 13 amino acids. Germline V gene lookup returns CDR1 SGHKS and CDR2 YYEKEE (reference sequence).

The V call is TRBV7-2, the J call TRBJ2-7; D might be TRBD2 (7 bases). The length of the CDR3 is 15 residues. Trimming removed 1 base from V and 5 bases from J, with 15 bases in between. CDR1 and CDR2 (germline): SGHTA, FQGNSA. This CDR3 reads CASSLVGGGPDEQYV. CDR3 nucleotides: TGTGCCAGCAGCTTAGTTGGGGGGGGGCCGGACGAGCAGTACGTC.

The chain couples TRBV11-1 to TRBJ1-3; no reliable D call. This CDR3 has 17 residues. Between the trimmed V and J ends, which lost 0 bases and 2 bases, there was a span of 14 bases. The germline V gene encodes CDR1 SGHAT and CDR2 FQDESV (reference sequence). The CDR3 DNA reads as TGTGCCAGCAGCTTAGCCACTCTGGGGAGAGCTGGAAACACCATATATTTT. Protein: CASSLATLGRAGNTIYF. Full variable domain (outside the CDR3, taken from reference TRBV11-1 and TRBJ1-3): EAEVAQSPRYKITEKSQAVAFWCDPISGHATLYWYRQILGQGPELLVQFQDESVVDDSQLPKDRFSAERLKGVDSTLKIQPAELGDSAMYLCASSLATLGRAGNTIYFGEGSWLTVV.

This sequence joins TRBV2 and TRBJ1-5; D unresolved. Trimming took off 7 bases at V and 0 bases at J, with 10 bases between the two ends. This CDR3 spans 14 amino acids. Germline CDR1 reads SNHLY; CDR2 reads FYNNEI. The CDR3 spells CASTRHYSNQPQHF. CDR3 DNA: TGTGCCAGCACGCGACACTATAGCAATCAGCCCCAGCATTTT.

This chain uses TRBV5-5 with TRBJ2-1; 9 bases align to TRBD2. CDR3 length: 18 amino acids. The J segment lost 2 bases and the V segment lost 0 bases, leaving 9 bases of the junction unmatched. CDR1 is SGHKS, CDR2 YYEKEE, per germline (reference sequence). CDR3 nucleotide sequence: TGTGCCAGCAGCTTGGTTTTTGGCGGGAGGGCCGCCTACAATGAGCAGTTCTTC. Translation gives CASSLVFGGRAAYNEQFF.

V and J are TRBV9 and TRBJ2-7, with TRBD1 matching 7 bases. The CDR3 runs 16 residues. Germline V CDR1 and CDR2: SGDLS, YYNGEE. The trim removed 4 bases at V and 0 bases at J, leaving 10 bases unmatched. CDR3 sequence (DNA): TGTGCCAGCAGCCCTCGTCCCGGGACAGACTCCTACGAGCAGTACTTC. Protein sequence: CASSPRPGTDSYEQYF.

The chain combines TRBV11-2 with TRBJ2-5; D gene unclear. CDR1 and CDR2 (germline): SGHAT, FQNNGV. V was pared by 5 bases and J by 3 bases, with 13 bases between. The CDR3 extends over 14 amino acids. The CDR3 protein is CASSRTQTKETQYF. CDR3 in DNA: TGTGCCAGCAGCCGGACCCAGACCAAAGAGACCCAGTACTTC.

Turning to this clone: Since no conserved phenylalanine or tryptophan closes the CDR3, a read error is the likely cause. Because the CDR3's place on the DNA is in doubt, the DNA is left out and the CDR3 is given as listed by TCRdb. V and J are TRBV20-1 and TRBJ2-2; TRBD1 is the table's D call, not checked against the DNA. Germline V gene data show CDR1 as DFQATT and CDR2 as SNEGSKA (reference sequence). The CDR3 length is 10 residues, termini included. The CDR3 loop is CSARAGQVGG.